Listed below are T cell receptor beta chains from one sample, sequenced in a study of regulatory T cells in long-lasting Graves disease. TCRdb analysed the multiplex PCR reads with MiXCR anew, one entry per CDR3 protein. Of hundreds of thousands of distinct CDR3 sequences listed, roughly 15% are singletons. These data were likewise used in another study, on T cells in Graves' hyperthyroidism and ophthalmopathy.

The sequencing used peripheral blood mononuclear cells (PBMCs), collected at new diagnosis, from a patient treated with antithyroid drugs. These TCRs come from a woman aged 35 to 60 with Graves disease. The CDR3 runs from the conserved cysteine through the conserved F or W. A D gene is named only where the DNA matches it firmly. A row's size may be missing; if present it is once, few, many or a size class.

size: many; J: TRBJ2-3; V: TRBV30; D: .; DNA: TGTGCCTGGAGTGATAGGGGACCAGATACGCAGTATTTT; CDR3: CAWSDRGPDTQYF
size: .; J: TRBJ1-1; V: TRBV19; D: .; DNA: TGTGCCAGTAGGATCACCATGACTGAAGCTTTCTTT; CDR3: CASRITMTEAFF
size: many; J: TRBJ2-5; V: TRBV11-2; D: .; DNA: TGTGCCAGCAGCTACACATTGGGAGAGACCCAGTACTTC; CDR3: CASSYTLGETQYF
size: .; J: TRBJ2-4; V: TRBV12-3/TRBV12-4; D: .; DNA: TGTGCCAGCAGTTTAACGGGGGGCGCCCCCAAAAACATTCAGTACTTC; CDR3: CASSLTGGAPKNIQYF
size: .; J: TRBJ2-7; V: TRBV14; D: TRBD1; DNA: TGTGCCAGCAGCCCCCTTACGACAGGGGGCCAAATCCCCTCCTCCTACGAGCAGTACTTC; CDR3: CASSPLTTGGQIPSSYEQYF
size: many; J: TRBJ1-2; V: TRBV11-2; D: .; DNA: TGTGCCAGCATCAGGGACGGAAGCTATGGCTACACCTTC; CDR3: CASIRDGSYGYTF
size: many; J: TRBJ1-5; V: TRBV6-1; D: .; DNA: TGTGCCAGCAAACCGGGACGAGGGGGTCAGCCCCAGCATTTT; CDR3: CASKPGRGGQPQHF
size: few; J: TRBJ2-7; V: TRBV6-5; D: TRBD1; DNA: TGTGCCAGCAGTTACCAGGGGGCGGGGACCTACGAGCAGTACTTC; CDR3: CASSYQGAGTYEQYF
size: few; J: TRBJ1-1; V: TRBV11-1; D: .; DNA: TGTGCCAGCAGCTACGACGCCCAGAACACTGAAGCTTTCTTT; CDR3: CASSYDAQNTEAFF
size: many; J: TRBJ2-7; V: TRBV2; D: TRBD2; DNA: TGTGCCAGCAGTGAGATAGCGGGGGGGCAGTACTTC; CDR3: CASSEIAGGQYF
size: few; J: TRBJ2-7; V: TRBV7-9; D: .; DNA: TGTGCCAGCAGTCTCGGAGTAGCGGCCACCTACGAGCAGTACTTC; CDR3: CASSLGVAATYEQYF
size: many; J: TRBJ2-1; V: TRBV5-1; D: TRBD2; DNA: TGCGCCAGCAGCCTGAGCGCTAGCGGGGGGCCCACGTTCTTC; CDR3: CASSLSASGGPTFF
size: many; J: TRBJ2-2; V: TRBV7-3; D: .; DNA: TGTGCCAGCAGCAACGCACGGACAGGGGAGCTGTTTTTT; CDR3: CASSNARTGELFF
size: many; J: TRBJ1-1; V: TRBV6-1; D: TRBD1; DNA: TGTGCCAGCAGTATGCAGGGGGCTGAAGCTTTCTTT; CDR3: CASSMQGAEAFF
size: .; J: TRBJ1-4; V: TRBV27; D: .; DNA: TGTGCCAACTGGGACGGCAGGGTGGTTAATGAAAAACTGGTTTTT; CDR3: CANWDGRVVNEKLVF
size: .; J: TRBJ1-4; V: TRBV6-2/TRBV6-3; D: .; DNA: TGTGCCAGCAGTTACTCGAACACAGGGCATAAACTGTTTTTT; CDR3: CASSYSNTGHKLFF
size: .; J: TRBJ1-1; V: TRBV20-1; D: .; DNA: TGCAGTGCTAGACAGGGCGGTGTGACTGAAGCTTTCTTT; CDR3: CSARQGGVTEAFF
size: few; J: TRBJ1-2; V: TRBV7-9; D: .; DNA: TGTGCCAGCAGCTTAGAGCAGGGGATGAGTGGCTACACCTTC; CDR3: CASSLEQGMSGYTF
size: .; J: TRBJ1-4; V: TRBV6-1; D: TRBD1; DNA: TGTGCCAGCACCGGAGGGGGCAAGGGAGAAAAACTGTTTTTT; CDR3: CASTGGGKGEKLFF
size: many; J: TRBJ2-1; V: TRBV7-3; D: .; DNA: TGTGCCAGCAGCTTAGGAGGGGGCTACAATGAGCAGTTCTTC; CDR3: CASSLGGGYNEQFF
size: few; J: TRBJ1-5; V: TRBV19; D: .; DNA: TGTGCCAGTAGTATCCGACAGGCGAATAATCAGCCCCAGCATTTT; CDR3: CASSIRQANNQPQHF
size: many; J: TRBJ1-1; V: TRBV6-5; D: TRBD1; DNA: TGTGCCAGCAGTTACAGGTTCCAGGGGGGGAAACGGAACACTGAAGCTTTCTTT; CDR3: CASSYRFQGGKRNTEAFF
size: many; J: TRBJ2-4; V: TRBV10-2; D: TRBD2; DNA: TGCGCCAGCAGTGCTCTAGCGGGGGGGCTAACCAAAAACATTCAGTACTTC; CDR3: CASSALAGGLTKNIQYF
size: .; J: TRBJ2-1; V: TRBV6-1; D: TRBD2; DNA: TGTGCCAGCAGCCGAAGCGGGGGGGCCCCTGAGCAGTTCTTC; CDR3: CASSRSGGAPEQFF
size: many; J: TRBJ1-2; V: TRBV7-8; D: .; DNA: TGTGCCAGCAGCTTAGTAGTGGCACGCGACCGGGGCGGCTACACCTTC; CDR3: CASSLVVARDRGGYTF
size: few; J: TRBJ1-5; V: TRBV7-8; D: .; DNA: TGTGCCAGCAGCTTAAGGCAGATTAATCAGCCCCAGCATTTT; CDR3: CASSLRQINQPQHF
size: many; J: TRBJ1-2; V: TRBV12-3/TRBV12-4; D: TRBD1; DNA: TGTGCCAGCAGCTCGGGGACAGGGGGGGAGGGCTACACCTTC; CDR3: CASSSGTGGEGYTF
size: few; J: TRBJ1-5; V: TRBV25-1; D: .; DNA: TGTGCCAGCAGTGACCTGGGGAGGGGGCCCCAGCATTTT; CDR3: CASSDLGRGPQHF
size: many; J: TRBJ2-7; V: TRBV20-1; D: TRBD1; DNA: TGCAGTGTTAAACAGGGGGCGCGGCAGGAGCAGTACTTC; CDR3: CSVKQGARQEQYF
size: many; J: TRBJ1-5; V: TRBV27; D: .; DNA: TGTGCCAGCAGTTTAGGGCCCCGCCAGCCCCAGCATTTT; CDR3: CASSLGPRQPQHF
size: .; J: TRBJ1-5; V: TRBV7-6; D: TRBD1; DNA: TGTGCCAGCAGCCCACAGGGGAACAATCAGCCCCAGCATTTT; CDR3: CASSPQGNNQPQHF
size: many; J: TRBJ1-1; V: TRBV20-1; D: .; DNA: TGCAGTACTGACATCCGCAACACTGAAGCTTTCTTT; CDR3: CSTDIRNTEAFF
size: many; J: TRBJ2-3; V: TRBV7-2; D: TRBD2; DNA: TGTGCCAGCAGCAAACTAGCGGGTGTCACAGATACGCAGTATTTT; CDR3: CASSKLAGVTDTQYF
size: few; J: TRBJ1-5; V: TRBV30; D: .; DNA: TGTGCCTGGAGTGTTGGCGGTAGCAATCAGCCCCAGCATTTT; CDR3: CAWSVGGSNQPQHF
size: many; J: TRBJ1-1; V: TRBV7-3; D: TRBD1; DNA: TGTGCCAGCAGGCCCGACACAGGGGTTGGCACTGAAGCTTTCTTT; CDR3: CASRPDTGVGTEAFF
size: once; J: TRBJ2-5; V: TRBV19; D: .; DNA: TGTGCCAGTGGGAAAGAGACCCAGTACTTC; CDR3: CASGKETQYF
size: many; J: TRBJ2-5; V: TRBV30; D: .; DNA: TGTGCCTGGAAGGTTCCCGGCGGGACCCAGTACTTC; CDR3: CAWKVPGGTQYF
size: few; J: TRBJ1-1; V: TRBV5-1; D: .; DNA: TGCGCCAGCCGGGAGGGGCCTGAAGCTTTCTTT; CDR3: CASREGPEAFF
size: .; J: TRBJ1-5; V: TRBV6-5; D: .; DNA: TGTGCCAGCAGTTACTCAGACAGGCCCAGTTATCCCGGTCAGCCCCAGCATTTT; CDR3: CASSYSDRPSYPGQPQHF
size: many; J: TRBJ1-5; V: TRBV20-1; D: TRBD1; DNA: TGCAGTGCTTTACAGGGGGCAGGCAATCAGCCCCAGCATTTT; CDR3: CSALQGAGNQPQHF
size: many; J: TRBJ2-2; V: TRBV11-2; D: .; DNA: TGTGCCAGCAGCTTAAAAAGGGTCACCGGGGAGCTGTTTTTT; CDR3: CASSLKRVTGELFF
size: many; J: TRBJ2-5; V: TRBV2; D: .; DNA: TGTGCCAGCAGGATGACAGGAACACAAGAGACCCAGTACTTC; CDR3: CASRMTGTQETQYF
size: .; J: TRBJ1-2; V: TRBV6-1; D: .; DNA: TGTGCCAGCAGGCCCACAGGGATCTATGGCTACACCTTC; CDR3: CASRPTGIYGYTF
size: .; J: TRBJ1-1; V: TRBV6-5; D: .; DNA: TGTGCCAGCAGTTACGACGAACGGGATAGTAACACTGAAGCTTTCTTT; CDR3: CASSYDERDSNTEAFF
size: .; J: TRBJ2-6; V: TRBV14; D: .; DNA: TGTGCCAGCAGCCAAGATGTTCGGCAGAGCTCTGGGGCCAACGTCCTGACTTTC; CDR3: CASSQDVRQSSGANVLTF
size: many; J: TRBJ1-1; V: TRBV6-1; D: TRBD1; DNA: TGTGCCAGCACCTACCGGGACAGGGGACAGAACACTGAAGCTTTCTTT; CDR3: CASTYRDRGQNTEAFF
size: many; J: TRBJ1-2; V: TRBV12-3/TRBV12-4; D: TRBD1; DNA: TGTGCCAGCAGTTACGACAGGGGTAACTATGGCTACACCTTC; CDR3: CASSYDRGNYGYTF
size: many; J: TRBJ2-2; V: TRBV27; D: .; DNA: TGTGCCAGCAGTTCGACTAGATTCCCCCTTCCGACCGGGGAGCTGTTTTTT; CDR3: CASSSTRFPLPTGELFF
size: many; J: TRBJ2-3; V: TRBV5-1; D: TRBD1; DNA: TGCGCCAGCAGCTTTGGGACAGGGGGGACAGATACGCAGTATTTT; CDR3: CASSFGTGGTDTQYF
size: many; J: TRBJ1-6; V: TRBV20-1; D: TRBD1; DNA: TGCAGTGCAGACAGGGGAGCGGATTCACCCCTCCACTTT; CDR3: CSADRGADSPLHF
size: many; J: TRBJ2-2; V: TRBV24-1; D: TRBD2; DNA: TGTGCCACCAGTGTAGCGGGGGGGCCTAACACCGGGGAGCTGTTTTTT; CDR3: CATSVAGGPNTGELFF
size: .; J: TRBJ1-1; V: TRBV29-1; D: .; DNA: TGCAGCGTTGTGGGGCACCAGAACACTGAAGCTTTCTTT; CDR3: CSVVGHQNTEAFF
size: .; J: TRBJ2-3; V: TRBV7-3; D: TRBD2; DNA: TGTGCCAGCAGCCGTAGCGGGCCCGGGGGGGAAGATACGCAGTATTTT; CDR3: CASSRSGPGGEDTQYF
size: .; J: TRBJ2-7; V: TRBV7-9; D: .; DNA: TGTGCCAGCACCGGGACTTATCCTTACGAGCAGTACTTC; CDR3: CASTGTYPYEQYF
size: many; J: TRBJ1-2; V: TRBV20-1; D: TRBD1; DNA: TGCAATGCTGCCCAGGGACAGGGTCGATATGGCTACACCTTC; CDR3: CNAAQGQGRYGYTF
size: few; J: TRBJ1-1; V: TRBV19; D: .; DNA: TGTGCCAGTAGTAGATTAGGGGGGGAAGGCACTGAAGCTTTCTTT; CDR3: CASSRLGGEGTEAFF
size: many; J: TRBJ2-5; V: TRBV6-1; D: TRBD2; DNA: TGTGCCAGCAGTGAAACCCTAGCGGGGGGGGAGACCCAGTACTTC; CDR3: CASSETLAGGETQYF
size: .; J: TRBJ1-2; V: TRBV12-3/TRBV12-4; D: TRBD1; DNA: TGTGCCAGCAGTTTCGGGACAGGGGGTTCAGGCTACACCTTC; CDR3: CASSFGTGGSGYTF
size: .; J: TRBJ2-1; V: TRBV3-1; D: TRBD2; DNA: TGTGCCAGCAGCCTTCAGGCGGGGGGGTGGTTCTTC; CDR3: CASSLQAGGWFF